These T cell receptor beta chains were read from a single sample in a study of T cells in Graves' hyperthyroidism and ophthalmopathy. TCRdb itself ran the multiplex PCR reads through MiXCR, one entry per CDR3 protein. In the table there are about half a million distinct CDR3 sequences, 15% to 20% of which are singletons. Sequences were obtained from blood. These receptors all come from a man between 40 and 49 years old with Graves' ophthalmopathy. CDR3s include the opening cysteine and the closing phenylalanine or tryptophan. A D gene is named only where the DNA matches it firmly. Some rows mark clone size as missing; the rest say once, few, many or name a class of expanded clone.

d_call,v_call,j_call,clone_size,cdr3_aa,cdr3_nt
TRBD1,TRBV6-1,TRBJ2-1,many,CASSEWTGGCLGGCEQFF,TGTGCCAGCAGTGAATGGACAGGGGGCTGTTTGGGAGGTTGTGAGCAGTTCTTC
TRBD1,TRBV18,TRBJ2-7,few,CASSPDRGVWEQYF,TGTGCCAGCTCTCCGGACAGGGGGGTCTGGGAGCAGTACTTC
-,TRBV20-1,TRBJ2-1,-,CSARELVASDEQFF,TGCAGTGCTAGAGAACTTGTAGCGTCAGATGAGCAGTTCTTC
TRBD1,TRBV3-1,TRBJ2-1,-,CASSQVRGTGIIF,TGTGCCAGCAGCCAAGTAAGGGGGACAGGGATAATCTTC
TRBD2,TRBV20-1,TRBJ2-7,-,CSARGPLGSGRTYEQYF,TGCAGTGCCCGGGGGCCCCTCGGGAGCGGGAGGACCTACGAGCAGTACTTC
-,TRBV6-1,TRBJ1-5,few,CASSYASLGVNQPQHF,TGTGCCAGCAGTTACGCGTCGTTGGGGGTCAATCAGCCCCAGCATTTT
TRBD1,TRBV6-1,TRBJ1-2,-,CASTLGQGSYGYTF,TGTGCCAGCACCCTCGGACAGGGGTCCTATGGCTACACCTTC
-,TRBV12-3/TRBV12-4,TRBJ1-1,many,CASSFIAEGAEAFF,TGTGCCAGCAGTTTTATCGCGGAAGGAGCTGAAGCTTTCTTT
-,TRBV12-3/TRBV12-4,TRBJ1-5,many,CASRLAGMHQPQHF,TGTGCCAGCAGACTCGCAGGGATGCATCAGCCCCAGCATTTT
-,TRBV11-2,TRBJ2-3,many,CASSFERLTDTQYF,TGTGCCAGCAGCTTCGAGCGTCTCACAGATACGCAGTATTTT
TRBD1,TRBV6-2/TRBV6-3,TRBJ2-7,-,CAIQDRPPYEQYF,TGTGCCATTCAGGACAGGCCCCCCTACGAGCAGTACTTC
-,TRBV15,TRBJ2-5,many,CATSGGFSGAGTQYF,TGTGCCACCAGCGGGGGGTTTTCAGGGGCGGGGACCCAGTACTTC
TRBD2,TRBV2,TRBJ2-5,few,CASSTPGLARETQYF,TGTGCCAGCAGTACACCGGGACTAGCGAGGGAGACCCAGTACTTC
TRBD2,TRBV20-1,TRBJ2-3,many,CSAPNLAALTGDTQYF,TGCAGTGCTCCAAACCTAGCGGCCTTAACGGGGGATACGCAGTATTTT
TRBD2,TRBV4-2,TRBJ2-1,-,CASSPGRSGSAENEQFF,TGTGCCAGCAGCCCCGGGCGCAGCGGGAGCGCCGAGAATGAGCAGTTCTTC
TRBD2,TRBV28,TRBJ2-1,-,CASSTGTTNEQFF,TGTGCCAGCAGTACTGGGACTACCAATGAGCAGTTCTTC
-,TRBV12-3/TRBV12-4,TRBJ1-1,many,CASSLGAGRRTEAFF,TGTGCCAGCAGCCTAGGGGCAGGGCGGCGCACTGAAGCTTTCTTT
-,TRBV6-5,TRBJ2-7,-,CASSYGGGREQYF,TGTGCCAGCAGTTACGGGGGGGGGCGCGAGCAGTACTTC
-,TRBV20-1,TRBJ1-5,-,CSARGWDQGDQPQHF,TGCAGTGCTAGGGGGTGGGATCAGGGCGATCAGCCCCAGCATTTT
-,TRBV9,TRBJ2-2,-,CASSSGAVNTGELFF,TGTGCCAGCAGCTCCGGGGCTGTGAACACCGGGGAGCTGTTTTTT
-,TRBV6-2/TRBV6-3,TRBJ1-5,-,CASSYLGGRGNQPQHF,TGTGCCAGCAGTTACTTGGGGGGGAGAGGCAATCAGCCCCAGCATTTT
-,TRBV10-3,TRBJ2-3,-,CAVRSVELTSTDTQYF,TGTGCCGTCAGGTCGGTGGAACTAACGAGCACAGATACGCAGTATTTT
TRBD1,TRBV10-2,TRBJ1-1,many,CASKSTGGTTEAFF,TGCGCCAGCAAAAGTACAGGGGGAACGACTGAAGCTTTCTTT
-,TRBV20-1,TRBJ2-2,-,CSARARGRNTGELFF,TGCAGTGCTAGAGCCCGGGGGAGGAACACCGGGGAGCTGTTTTTT
TRBD2,TRBV20-1,TRBJ2-2,-,CSAPGTSGRTNTGELFF,TGCAGTGCTCCTGGGACTAGCGGGAGAACAAACACCGGGGAGCTGTTTTTT
-,TRBV2,TRBJ2-5,few,CASRLTTPGAQYF,TGTGCCAGCAGATTGACGACCCCAGGGGCCCAGTACTTC
TRBD1,TRBV30,TRBJ2-1,many,CAWEGQGNEQFF,TGTGCCTGGGAGGGACAGGGTAATGAGCAGTTCTTC
-,TRBV20-1,TRBJ1-5,-,CGARARDNYQPQHF,TGCGGTGCTAGAGCCCGGGACAATTATCAGCCCCAGCATTTT
-,TRBV5-4,TRBJ2-5,few,CASSPSPDGWNQYF,TGTGCCAGCAGCCCATCCCCCGATGGGTGGAACCAGTACTTC
TRBD1,TRBV12-3/TRBV12-4,TRBJ2-7,many,CASSLRAGGYEQYF,TGTGCCAGCAGTTTGAGGGCAGGGGGCTACGAGCAGTACTTC
TRBD1,TRBV20-1,TRBJ1-2,many,CSASEGAGYGYTF,TGCAGTGCTAGTGAGGGGGCGGGGTATGGCTACACCTTC
TRBD2,TRBV7-2,TRBJ2-7,-,CASSLDYTSGRGYEQYF,TGTGCCAGCAGCTTAGATTATACTAGCGGGAGGGGATACGAGCAGTACTTC
TRBD1,TRBV2,TRBJ1-1,-,CASIRDRGDTEAFF,TGTGCCAGCATACGGGACAGGGGTGACACTGAAGCTTTCTTT
TRBD1,TRBV6-1,TRBJ2-2,-,CASSQGVTNTGELFF,TGTGCCAGCAGCCAGGGGGTAACGAACACCGGGGAGCTGTTTTTT
TRBD2,TRBV19,TRBJ2-2,-,CASSKGSGANTGELFF,TGTGCCAGTAGTAAGGGTAGCGGGGCCAACACCGGGGAGCTGTTTTTT
-,TRBV6-1,TRBJ1-6,few,CASRAGPLHF,TGTGCCAGCAGGGCCGGGCCCCTCCACTTT
TRBD1,TRBV30,TRBJ1-1,few,CAWTGGGTVNTEAFF,TGTGCCTGGACCGGGGGGGGGACAGTGAACACTGAAGCTTTCTTT
TRBD1,TRBV12-3/TRBV12-4,TRBJ1-2,-,CASSTTGYGGYTF,TGTGCCAGCAGCACGACAGGGTATGGAGGCTACACCTTC
-,TRBV3-1,TRBJ2-7,many,CASSPSAPSYEQYF,TGTGCCAGCAGCCCAAGCGCCCCCTCCTACGAGCAGTACTTC
-,TRBV30,TRBJ2-5,-,CAWSDQGMGTQYF,TGTGCCTGGAGCGATCAGGGAATGGGGACCCAGTACTTC
-,TRBV7-2,TRBJ2-2,many,CASSSRRNTGELFF,TGTGCCAGCAGCTCCCGACGGAACACCGGGGAGCTGTTTTTT
-,TRBV6-1,TRBJ1-1,few,CASAMERNTEAFF,TGTGCCAGCGCAATGGAGAGGAACACTGAAGCTTTCTTT
-,TRBV27,TRBJ1-5,many,CASSSSDTYQPQHF,TGTGCCAGCAGTTCCTCGGACACATATCAGCCCCAGCATTTT
-,TRBV5-6,TRBJ1-1,-,CASSQGTGLRTEAFF,TGTGCCAGCAGCCAAGGCACAGGGTTGCGAACTGAAGCTTTCTTT
-,TRBV15,TRBJ2-5,few,CATSRDEDFETQYF,TGTGCCACCAGCAGAGATGAAGATTTTGAGACCCAGTACTTC
TRBD2,TRBV12-3/TRBV12-4,TRBJ2-5,many,CASSATGGWETQYF,TGTGCCAGCAGTGCGACGGGGGGGTGGGAGACCCAGTACTTC
-,TRBV28,TRBJ1-5,few,CASSLGGTQPQHF,TGTGCCAGCAGTTTGGGAGGGACTCAGCCCCAGCATTTT
-,TRBV6-1,TRBJ2-5,many,CASSEFTSIETQYF,TGTGCCAGCAGTGAGTTTACGTCTATAGAGACCCAGTACTTC
TRBD2,TRBV29-1,TRBJ2-3,many,CSVERGGTDTQYF,TGCAGCGTTGAGCGGGGGGGCACAGATACGCAGTATTTT
-,TRBV7-6,TRBJ1-2,-,CASSLTVGVVNGYTF,TGTGCCAGCAGCCTAACTGTAGGGGTGGTGAATGGCTACACCTTC
-,TRBV29-1,TRBJ1-2,few,CSVEDHEGGRSGYTF,TGCAGCGTTGAAGATCATGAAGGGGGAAGGTCTGGCTACACCTTC